The present entry profiles one T cell receptor beta chain with its context. The antigen is unknown. The V and J ends lost 6 bases and 7 bases, in that order; junction bases with no gene match: 12. Germline values: CDR1 MRHNA, CDR2 SNTAGT. The CDR3 loop spans 16 amino acids. The data derive from a study of T cells after yellow fever vaccination. General study findings and limits: Though it reached lower strength, the secondary response hit its peak faster, day 5 versus 15. It was a small share of clonotypes that appeared in both CD4 and CD8 compartments. Booster sampling recovered most clones from primary vaccination (approximately 96% CD4, approximately 90% CD8).

MiXCR, applied by TCRdb to the 5' RACE reads, yields one record per CDR3 protein. The repertoire consists of around 600,000 distinct CDR3 sequences, with around an eighth occurring once and the leading ten covering under 15%. This TCR was recovered from a man in his thirties or forties who received the YFV17D yellow fever vaccine. The gene calls are TRBV6-4 and TRBJ1-6; the match to TRBD1 covers 7 bases. The sample in question was PBMCs, obtained on the day of the yellow fever booster vaccination. The CDR3 DNA reads TGTGCCAGCAGCGAAACGGGACAGATACTCAATTCACCCCTCCACTTT. This codes for CASSETGQILNSPLHF.